A single sample is the source of the 24 T cell receptor beta chains below, sequenced in a study of CD8 T cells in Susac syndrome. After extraction with the RNeasy kit, roughly 0.5 to 1 ug of the RNA was reverse transcribed using random hexamers. Using its own MiXCR run on the immunoSEQ multiplex PCR reads, TCRdb lists one record per CDR3 protein. Of fewer than 350,000 distinct CDR3 sequences listed, approximately 91% were seen once; the top ten hold 0.18%. Sequencing was carried out using CD8+ T cells from PBMCs. These receptors all come from a human donor with multiple sclerosis.

V usage is TRBV6-1 and J usage is TRBJ2-5, with TRBD2 identical over 7 bases. This CDR3 comprises 18 residues. Germline trimming cut 0 bases from V and 2 bases from J; bases unmatched to any gene: 12. CDR1 is MNHNS, CDR2 SASEGT, per germline. CDR3 sequence: CASSEAGGGAMGQETQYF. CDR3 sequence (DNA): TGTGCCAGCAGTGAAGCGGGGGGAGGGGCCATGGGGCAAGAGACCCAGTACTTC.

The CDR3, as DNA: TGTGCCAGCAGCCCCCGGGGACTCTGGAATGAAGCTTTCTTT. This codes for CASSPRGLWNEAFF. V is TRBV14 and J is TRBJ1-1, with D maybe TRBD1 (5 bases). Germline V gene lookup returns CDR1 SGHDN and CDR2 FVKESK. V was pared by 4 bases and J by 7 bases, with 16 bases between. The CDR3 sequence is 14 residues long.

The chain joins TRBV7-9 to TRBJ2-5; 8 bases fit TRBD1. The germline CDR1 and CDR2 sequences are SEHNR and FQNEAQ (reference sequence). The ends lost 4 bases at V and 3 bases at J; junction bases unmatched: 7. The CDR3 spans 15 residues. The chain's CDR3 is CASSSVRQGKETQYF. In DNA form, the CDR3 reads TGTGCCAGCAGCTCCGTACGACAGGGGAAAGAGACCCAGTACTTC.

J is TRBJ2-1 and V is TRBV12-3 or TRBV12-4; D is uncertain. The CDR3 loop spans 13 amino acids. V was trimmed by 10 bases and J by 0 bases, leaving 10 bases between them. CDR3 residues: CATEWSSYNEQFF. The CDR3, as DNA: TGTGCCACGGAGTGGAGCTCCTACAATGAGCAGTTCTTC.

V gene TRBV29-1 combines with J gene TRBJ2-1, with 11 bases aligning to TRBD2. CDR3 size: 15 residues. V gave up 6 bases and J gave up 6 bases; unmatched junction bases: 10. The germline V gene has CDR1 SQVTM and CDR2 ANQGSEA. The CDR3 DNA follows: TGCAGCGTGGCAGGGGAAACTAGCGGGGGCAATGAGCAGTTCTTC. It codes for CSVAGETSGGNEQFF.

The V and J genes are TRBV4-1 and TRBJ2-2; D not resolved. Germline CDR1 reads MGHRA; CDR2 reads YSYEKL. CDR3 length: 15 residues. The V gene lost 5 bases and the J gene lost 3 bases, with 13 bases spanning the gap. As DNA, the CDR3 is TGCGCCAGCAGCGACTTGCGAAGGGACACCGGGGAGCTGTTTTTT. This sequence encodes CASSDLRRDTGELFF.

The V and J genes are TRBV4-3 and TRBJ2-3; 10 positions match TRBD1. After removal of 1 base from V and 2 bases from J, the junction contained 6 bases not matched to a gene. Germline V gene sequence: CDR1 LGHNA, CDR2 YSLEER. This CDR3 is built from 17 residues. The CDR3 protein is CASSQADRGSVTDTQYF. The CDR3 nucleotides read TGCGCCAGCAGCCAAGCGGACAGGGGGTCGGTCACAGATACGCAGTATTTT.

This clonotype appeared a few times. The V gene is TRBV2, the J gene TRBJ2-5; D not certain. The CDR3 spans 10 residues. CDR1 is SNHLY and CDR2 is FYNNEI in the germline V gene. The ends were cut back, 4 bases at V and 4 bases at J, with 1 base in the middle. The CDR3 coding sequence is TGTGCCAGCAGTGGAGAGACCCAGTACTTC. This encodes CASSGETQYF. The entire variable domain, with the rest obtained from reference TRBV2 and TRBJ2-5, is as follows: EPEVTQTPSHQVTQMGQEVILRCVPISNHLYFYWYRQILGQKVEFLVSFYNNEISEKSEIFDDQFSVERPDGSNFTLKIRSTKLEDSAMYFCASSGETQYFGPGTRLLVL.

The V call is TRBV19, the J call TRBJ2-4, with TRBD1 matching 12 bases. The junction had 11 bases not matched to a gene; V was cut back by 8 bases and J by 0 bases. Germline V gives CDR1 LNHDA, CDR2 SQIVND (reference sequence). This CDR3 region has 18 residues. This CDR3 reads CASVGTGGLREAKNIQYF. As DNA, the CDR3 is TGTGCCAGTGTGGGGACAGGGGGCCTACGAGAAGCCAAAAACATTCAGTACTTC.

V usage is TRBV6-2 or TRBV6-3 and J usage is TRBJ2-2; the D call may be TRBD1 or TRBD2 (5 bases each). The CDR3 is 16 residues long. V was trimmed by 8 bases and J by 0 bases, leaving 16 bases between them. The V gene's germline CDR1 is MNHEY and CDR2 SVGEGT. Written as DNA, the CDR3 is TGTGCCAGCCATCTTGGGTGGGACCCGAACACCGGGGAGCTGTTTTTT. Translated: CASHLGWDPNTGELFF.

J is TRBJ2-2 and V is TRBV19; D ambiguous. The CDR3 length is 10 residues. The V gene lost 4 bases and the J gene lost 9 bases, with 3 bases spanning the gap. In germline, CDR1 is LNHDA, CDR2 SQIVND (reference sequence). CDR3 sequence reads: CASSTRELFF. The CDR3 coding sequence is TGTGCCAGTAGTACGCGGGAGCTGTTTTTT. Based on the CDR3 plus reference TRBV19 and TRBJ2-2, the full variable domain is DGGITQSPKYLFRKEGQNVTLSCEQNLNHDAMYWYRQDPGQGLRLIYYSQIVNDFQKGDIAEGYSVSREKKESFPLTVTSAQKNPTAFYLCASSTRELFFGEGSRLTVL.

This clonotype appeared once. The junction and the germline gene differ at one end; a read error may be behind it. This chain connects TRBV7-7 to TRBJ2-3, with TRBD2 matching over 10 bases. Germline lookup yields CDR1 SSHAT and CDR2 FNYEAQ (reference sequence). This CDR3 has 15 residues. CDR3 in amino acids: CASSQGLATSNTQYF. The CDR3 coding sequence is TGTGCTAGCAGCCAGGGACTAGCGACGAGTAATACGCAGTATTTT.

This chain's CDR3 is CASRPLGRTGQPQHF. CDR3 DNA sequence: TGTGCCAGCCGACCTCTGGGCAGGACGGGTCAGCCCCAGCATTTT. V and J are TRBV6-2 or TRBV6-3 and TRBJ1-5; no definite D call. This CDR3 is 15 amino acids long. Trimming took 8 bases from V and 6 from J, leaving 20 bases between them. CDR1 is MNHEY, CDR2 SVGEGT, per germline.

This chain joins TRBV6-6 and TRBJ2-2; weak D call: TRBD2 (5 bases). Germline lookup yields CDR1 MNHNY and CDR2 SVGAGI (reference sequence). This CDR3 comprises 10 residues. V gave up 10 bases and J gave up 6 bases, with 6 bases separating them. CDR3 DNA sequence: TGTGCCACCGGGGCCGGGGAGCTGTTTTTT. This encodes CATGAGELFF.

J is TRBJ2-5 and V is TRBV24-1, with D unclear. Germline CDR1 is KGHDR and CDR2 is SFDVKD. The CDR3 consists of 13 residues. V was trimmed by 3 bases and J by 5 bases, leaving 9 bases between them. The CDR3, as DNA: TGTGCCACCAGTGATCCGTCAAAGGAGACCCAGTACTTC. Translating gives CATSDPSKETQYF.

This rearrangement joins TRBV9 to TRBJ2-1; a possible D gene is TRBD2 (6 bases). The germline V gene has CDR1 SGDLS and CDR2 YYNGEE. V was trimmed by 0 bases and J by 5 bases, leaving 9 bases between them. The CDR3 has 14 amino acids. The CDR3: CASSVGGDHNEQFF. The CDR3 DNA follows: TGTGCCAGCAGCGTAGGCGGGGACCACAATGAGCAGTTCTTC.

The chain links TRBV29-1 to TRBJ2-3; 9 positions match TRBD2. This CDR3 has 16 amino acids. Trimming cost V 3 bases and J 4 bases; bases outside gene matches: 11. Germline values: CDR1 SQVTM, CDR2 ANQGSEA. The CDR3 is CSVDDPGLAFADTQYF. The CDR3 bases are TGCAGCGTTGACGATCCGGGACTAGCATTTGCAGATACGCAGTATTTT.

This clonotype was counted only a few times. A read error may produce the germline difference seen at one junction end. This rearrangement joins TRBV7-9 to TRBJ2-1; D is possibly TRBD1 or TRBD2 (6 bases each). The CDR3 is 16 residues long. Per the germline V gene, CDR1 is SEHNR and CDR2 is FQNEAQ (reference sequence). The CDR3 bases are TGTGCCAGCATTCGGGGTTCGGGGGCTTGGCATGATGAGCAGTTTTTC. This translates into CASIRGSGAWHDEQFF.

The chain joins TRBV28 to TRBJ1-5; D may be TRBD1 (5 bases). The CDR3 extends over 15 amino acids. V lost 2 bases and J lost 0, with 8 bases in between. Germline assignment: CDR1 MDHEN and CDR2 SYDVKM. CDR3 sequence: CASSLRQYSNQPQHF. CDR3 bases: TGTGCCAGCAGTTTAAGACAGTATAGCAATCAGCCCCAGCATTTT.

The chain recombines TRBV4-3 with TRBJ2-1; TRBD2 matches at 9 bases. The CDR3 spans 15 residues. Losses at the gene ends were 1 base for V and 5 bases for J; bases not matched to a gene: 3. Germline-derived CDR1 and CDR2 are LGHNA and YSLEER. In DNA form, the CDR3 reads TGCGCCAGCAGCCAAGGGGGCGGGGGGGACAATGAGCAGTTCTTC. It translates to CASSQGGGGDNEQFF.

This clonotype was counted once. The CDR3 region is CASSYSRTQNEQYF. For the CDR3, the DNA is TGTGCCAGCAGTTACTCCAGAACGCAGAACGAGCAGTACTTC. J is TRBJ2-7 and V is TRBV6-2 or TRBV6-3; D not certain. Germline CDR1 is MNHEY and CDR2 is SVGEGT. V was shortened by 0 bases and J by 5 bases, with 11 bases between the two germline ends. The CDR3 totals 14 residues.

The chain links TRBV29-1 to TRBJ2-1, with TRBD2 matching 7 bases. The ends lost 6 bases at V and 8 bases at J; junction bases unmatched: 4. In germline, CDR1 is SQVTM, CDR2 ANQGSEA. This CDR3 contains 11 residues. The CDR3 is CSVPLAYEQFF. The DNA of the CDR3 is TGCAGCGTCCCACTAGCGTATGAGCAGTTCTTC.

The rearrangement links TRBV6-2 or TRBV6-3 to TRBJ2-2; D unclear. Trimming cost V 5 bases and J 7 bases, with 11 bases left between them. The length of the CDR3 is 13 residues. Germline CDR1 reads MNHEY; CDR2 reads SVGEGT. In DNA, the CDR3 is TGTGCCAGCAGTCCTACGGACGTCGGGGAGCTGTTTTTT. It translates to CASSPTDVGELFF.

The V gene is TRBV6-6, the J gene TRBJ2-2; 12 bases fit TRBD2. CDR1 is MNHNY and CDR2 is SVGAGI in the germline V gene (reference sequence). J lost 6 bases, V lost 6 bases, and 8 bases had no gene match. This CDR3 is 16 amino acids long. The CDR3 loop reads CASSPTSGRFAGELFF. In DNA, the CDR3 is TGTGCCAGCAGCCCCACTAGCGGGAGGTTCGCCGGGGAGCTGTTTTTT.